Presented here are 16 T cell receptor beta chains from one specimen sequenced in a study of blood T cell repertoires in COVID-19. Clones were read by immunoSEQ multiplex PCR, and TCRdb kept only the in-frame ones, dropping some. The sample has roughly 79,000 clones, less than 90% seen once. Sequenced: peripheral blood. These receptors were obtained from a middle-aged man with acute or convalescent COVID-19.

The V gene is TRBV12-3 or TRBV12-4, the J gene TRBJ1-1; D is undetermined. This CDR3 spans 13 amino acids. V was cut by 5 bases and J by 1 base, with 8 bases left in between. The CDR3 loop is CASSLSGNTEAFF. The CDR3 region has the DNA TGTGCCAGCAGTCTTTCGGGGAACACTGAAGCTTTCTTT.

This rearrangement joins TRBV10-3 to TRBJ2-7, with 7 bases matching TRBD1. The CDR3 is 14 residues long. Trimming at V came to 6 bases and at J to 3 bases, leaving 8 bases not matched to a gene. CDR1 ENHRY and CDR2 SYGVKD come from the germline V gene. In DNA form, the CDR3 reads TGTGCCATCAGGACAGAGGGGGCGGTCTACGAGCAGTACTTC. Amino acids: CAIRTEGAVYEQYF.

The rearrangement uses TRBV20-1 and TRBJ2-7; 7 bases align to TRBD1. CDR3 length: 11 amino acids. Germline assignment: CDR1 DFQATT and CDR2 SNEGSKA (reference sequence). V was clipped by 5 bases and J by 4 bases; unmatched bases: 2. In DNA, the CDR3 is TGCAGTGCTCCACAGGGGTACGAGCAGTACTTC. This codes for CSAPQGYEQYF.

The V gene is TRBV18, the J gene TRBJ1-1, with D maybe TRBD1 (6 bases). The V gene's germline CDR1 is KGHSH and CDR2 LQKENI. CDR3 size: 15 residues. Trimming removed 5 bases at V and 0 bases at J, with 13 bases between. CDR3: CASSSTGSVNTEAFF. The CDR3 bases are TGTGCCAGCTCATCGACAGGATCGGTGAACACTGAAGCTTTCTTT. Based on the CDR3 plus reference TRBV18 and TRBJ1-1, the full variable domain is NAGVMQNPRHLVRRRGQEARLRCSPMKGHSHVYWYRQLPEEGLKFMVYLQKENIIDESGMPKERFSAEFPKEGPSILRIQQVVRGDSAAYFCASSSTGSVNTEAFFGQGTRLTVV.

The genes are TRBV7-9 and TRBJ1-1; D is unresolved. The CDR3 has 15 amino acids. Germline V gives CDR1 SEHNR, CDR2 FQNEAQ (reference sequence). V lost 0 bases and J 3 bases, leaving 11 bases between the germline ends. The CDR3 here is CASSLAPRLYTEAFF. The CDR3 DNA sequence: TGTGCCAGCAGCTTAGCGCCCAGGTTGTACACTGAAGCTTTCTTT.

The chain couples TRBV19 to TRBJ1-1; D remains ambiguous. CDR1 is LNHDA and CDR2 is SQIVND in the germline V gene (reference sequence). The CDR3 extends over 12 amino acids. V lost 6 bases to trimming and J lost 11 bases, with 16 bases between them. DNA of the CDR3: TGTGCCAGTAGACATGGGCCGACCTCGGCTTTCTTT. Translated, it gives CASRHGPTSAFF. The full variable domain, completed using reference TRBV19 and TRBJ1-1, is DGGITQSPKYLFRKEGQNVTLSCEQNLNHDAMYWYRQDPGQGLRLIYYSQIVNDFQKGDIAEGYSVSREKKESFPLTVTSAQKNPTAFYLCASRHGPTSAFFGQGTRLTVV.

The gene calls are TRBV11-3 and TRBJ2-7, with D hard to call. Germline V CDR1 and CDR2: SGHNT, YENEEA. CDR3 length equals 14 residues. The V end was cut by 2 bases, the J end by 0 bases, with 8 bases between. CDR3 nucleotides: TGTGCCAGCAGCTTAAGAAGGAGCTCCTACGAGCAGTACTTC. Protein product: CASSLRRSSYEQYF.

The chain has TRBV5-4 and TRBJ1-5; TRBD1 matches 9 bases. The CDR3 runs to 14 residues. The trim removed 2 bases at V and 6 bases at J, leaving 3 bases unmatched. Germline V gene data show CDR1 as SGHNT and CDR2 as YYREEE (reference sequence). The CDR3 protein is CASSLQGAGQPQHF. The CDR3 region has the DNA TGTGCCAGCAGCTTACAGGGGGCTGGTCAGCCCCAGCATTTT.

The chain carries TRBV4-3 and TRBJ1-4; a weak D match, TRBD1 (6 bases). The CDR3 runs to 15 residues. V was shortened by 1 base and J by 11 bases, with 17 bases between the two germline ends. Germline assignment: CDR1 LGHNA and CDR2 YSLEER. The CDR3 is CASSQVPTGLIKLFF. The CDR3 region has the DNA TGCGCCAGCAGCCAAGTGCCGACAGGCCTTATTAAACTGTTTTTT.

J is TRBJ2-1 and V is TRBV5-4; 9 nucleotides align to TRBD2. CDR1 SGHNT and CDR2 YYREEE come from the germline V gene (reference sequence). The CDR3 totals 15 residues. Trimming removed 0 bases from V and 9 bases from J; junction bases left unmatched: 7. CDR3 protein: CASSLEGSGSSEQFF. The CDR3 DNA sequence: TGTGCCAGCAGCTTGGAGGGTAGCGGGAGCAGTGAGCAGTTCTTC.

The chain employs TRBV6-1 and TRBJ1-1, with D perhaps TRBD1 (5 bases). The CDR3 is 14 amino acids. Germline V gene lookup returns CDR1 MNHNS and CDR2 SASEGT. The V end was cut by 0 bases, the J end by 3 bases, with 8 bases between. CDR3 protein: CASSEAPRDTEAFF. The CDR3 DNA reads TGTGCCAGCAGTGAAGCGCCCAGGGACACTGAAGCTTTCTTT.

A note on this clone: This same CDR3 is encoded by further DNA sequences in the sample. The chain joins TRBV6-5 to TRBJ1-2, with D perhaps matching TRBD1 (6 bases). V was clipped by 6 bases and J by 4 bases, with 6 bases between them. The germline V gene encodes CDR1 MNHEY and CDR2 SVGAGI. The CDR3 loop spans 11 amino acids. DNA of the CDR3: TGTGCCAGCAGACAGGGCTATGGCTACACCTTC. Translation: CASRQGYGYTF.

This rearrangement joins TRBV14 to TRBJ1-2; D gene unclear. Germline V lookup: CDR1 SGHDN, CDR2 FVKESK. Trimming took 0 bases from V and 7 from J, leaving 12 bases between them. The CDR3 has 14 amino acids. The CDR3 DNA reads TGTGCCAGCAGCCAAGATCGGGTCCTGGGTGGCTACACCTTC. Encoded protein: CASSQDRVLGGYTF.

The V gene is TRBV28, the J gene TRBJ2-5; 7 bases map to TRBD2. This CDR3 has 16 amino acids. Looked up from germline, CDR1 is MDHEN and CDR2 is SYDVKM. V lost 6 bases to trimming and J lost 3 bases; unmatched junction nucleotides: 13. The CDR3 DNA follows: TGTGCCAGCAGCTCTGCCCGGGACTACCCTAAAGAGACCCAGTACTTC. Translated, it gives CASSSARDYPKETQYF.

This clone has just a few counts. V is TRBV10-1 and J is TRBJ1-1; TRBD1 matches at 8 bases. The CDR3 has 14 residues. The germline CDR1 and CDR2 sequences are WNHNN and SYGVQD (reference sequence). Trimming at V came to 6 bases and at J to 4 bases, leaving 7 bases not matched to a gene. The DNA of the CDR3 is TGCGCCAGCAGCCGGGACAGGATGAGCACTGAAGCTTTCTTT. Translation gives CASSRDRMSTEAFF.

V and J are TRBV2 and TRBJ1-6, with D hard to call. Germline CDR1 reads SNHLY; CDR2 reads FYNNEI. This CDR3 has 15 amino acids. V was clipped by 2 bases and J by 0 bases, with 5 bases between them. CDR3 sequence: CASSERSSYNSPLHF. The CDR3 coding sequence is TGTGCCAGCAGTGAACGGAGCTCCTATAATTCACCCCTCCACTTT.